Below, one TCR beta chain is given with its context. This sample was taken from a study of blood T cell repertoires in COVID-19. Study summary: Whether acute or convalescent, the COVID-19 samples came from the United States, Italy and Spain.

Sequencing used immunoSEQ multiplex PCR; TCRdb keeps in-frame clones, though not all of them. The sample holds more than 95,000 clones; about four fifths are singletons and the top ten take more than 8%. Germline CDR1 and CDR2: SGDLS and YYNGEE. Trimming took 1 base from V and 4 from J; bases not matched to a gene: 6. The CDR3 covers 15 residues. V is TRBV9 and J is TRBJ1-2; TRBD1 aligns across 8 bases. The TCR comes from a woman in her seventies with acute or convalescent COVID-19. The sample comprised peripheral blood. The CDR3 nucleotides are TGTGCCAGCAGCGTAAACCCTACAGGGGGCTATGGCTACACCTTC. This encodes CASSVNPTGGYGYTF.